The T cell receptor beta chain described here comes from a study of memory CD4+ T cells and cytomegalovirus serostatus. Notes on the study in general: About 40% of the roughly 150 known CMV-associated TCRbeta sequences appeared in CD4+ memory.

The data were produced by immunoSEQ multiplex PCR, yet TCRdb's version contains in-frame clones alone and is incomplete. The repertoire consists of 30,000 to 40,000 clones, with roughly four fifths occurring once and the leading ten covering about 0.8%. This clone was recorded once. Its antigen is currently unknown. V was cut by 4 bases and J by 4 bases, with 11 bases left in between. The germline V gene has CDR1 LNHDA and CDR2 SQIVND (reference sequence). The CDR3 runs 14 residues. The sort gate was single viable CD3+CD4+CD8-CD45RO+ cells for memory CD4+ T cells. The chain links TRBV19 to TRBJ2-1, with a possible D match to TRBD1 (6 bases). The TCR sequence derives from an adult in good health and CMV-seronegative. Source material: memory CD4+ T cells from blood. In nucleotides, the CDR3 is TGTGCCAGTAGTACTCGACAGGAGTACAATGAGCAGTTCTTC. Protein: CASSTRQEYNEQFF.